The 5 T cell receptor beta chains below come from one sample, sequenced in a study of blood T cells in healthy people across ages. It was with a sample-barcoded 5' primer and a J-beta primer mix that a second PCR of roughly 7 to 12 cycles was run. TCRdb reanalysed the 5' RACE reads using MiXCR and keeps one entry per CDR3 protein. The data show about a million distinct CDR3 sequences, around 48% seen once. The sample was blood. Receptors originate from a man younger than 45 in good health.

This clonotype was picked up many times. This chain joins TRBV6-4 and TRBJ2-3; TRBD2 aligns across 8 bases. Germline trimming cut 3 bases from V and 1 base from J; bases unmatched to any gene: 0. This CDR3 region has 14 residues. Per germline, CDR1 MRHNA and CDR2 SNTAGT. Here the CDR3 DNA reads TGTGCCAGCAGTGAAGCGGGGGGCACAGATACGCAGTATTTT. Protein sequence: CASSEAGGTDTQYF.

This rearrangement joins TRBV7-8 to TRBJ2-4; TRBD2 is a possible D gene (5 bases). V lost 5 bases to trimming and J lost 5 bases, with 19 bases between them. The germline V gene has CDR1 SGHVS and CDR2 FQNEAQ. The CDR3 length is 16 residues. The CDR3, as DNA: TGTGCCAGCAGCCCGTTCGCGGGCTCTAGGGAAAACATTCAGTACTTC. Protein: CASSPFAGSRENIQYF. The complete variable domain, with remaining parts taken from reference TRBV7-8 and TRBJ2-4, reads GAGVSQSPRYKVAKRGQDVALRCDPISGHVSLFWYQQALGQGPEFLTYFQNEAQLDKSGLPSDRFFAERPEGSVSTLKIQRTQQEDSAVYLCASSPFAGSRENIQYFGAGTRLSVL.

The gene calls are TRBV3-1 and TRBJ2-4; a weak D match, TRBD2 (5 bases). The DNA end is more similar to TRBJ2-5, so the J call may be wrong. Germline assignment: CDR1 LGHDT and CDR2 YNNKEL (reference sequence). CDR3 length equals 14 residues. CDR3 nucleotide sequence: TGTGCCAGCAGCCTCCGGACTTTTAGCGAGACCCAGTACTTC. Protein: CASSLRTFSETQYF.

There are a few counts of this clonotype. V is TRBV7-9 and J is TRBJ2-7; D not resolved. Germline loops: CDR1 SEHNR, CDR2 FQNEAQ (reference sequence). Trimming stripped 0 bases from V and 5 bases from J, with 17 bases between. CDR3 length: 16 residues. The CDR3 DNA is TGTGCCAGCAGCTTAGCGGCCCGTCCCACTGGTGACGAGCAGTACTTC. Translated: CASSLAARPTGDEQYF. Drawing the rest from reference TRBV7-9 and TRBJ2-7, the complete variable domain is DTGVSQNPRHKITKRGQNVTFRCDPISEHNRLYWYRQTLGQGPEFLTYFQNEAQLEKSRLLSDRFSAERPKGSFSTLEIQRTEQGDSAMYLCASSLAARPTGDEQYFGPGTRLTVT.

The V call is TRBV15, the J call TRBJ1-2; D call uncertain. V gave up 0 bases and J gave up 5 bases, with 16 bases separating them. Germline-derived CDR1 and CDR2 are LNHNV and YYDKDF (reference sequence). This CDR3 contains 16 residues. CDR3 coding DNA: TGTGCCACCAGCAGAGAAAGGTTTCTAGGATGGTATGGCTACACCTTC. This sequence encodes CATSRERFLGWYGYTF.